Presented here are 27 T cell receptor beta chains from one specimen sequenced in a study of blood T cells in healthy people across ages. Then a second PCR, running roughly 7 to 11 cycles, was carried out with a sample-barcoded 5' primer and a J-beta primer mix. TCRdb independently ran MiXCR on the 5' RACE reads; one entry per CDR3 protein. The table lists some 900,000 distinct CDR3 sequences, about 48% of them singletons. Sequencing was done on a sample of blood. These receptor sequences come from a man aged 30-40 years in good health.

The V call is TRBV12-3 or TRBV12-4, the J call TRBJ2-1; D may be TRBD1 (6 bases). The V gene lost 5 bases and the J gene lost 5 bases, with 19 bases spanning the gap. CDR3 size: 16 residues. CDR3 region: CASSPHPGETDNEQFF. CDR3 coding DNA: TGTGCCAGCAGTCCTCACCCAGGGGAGACGGACAATGAGCAGTTCTTC.

This clonotype has at least ten counts. The genes are TRBV10-3 and TRBJ2-1; no firm D call. CDR1 and CDR2 from the germline V gene are ENHRY and SYGVKD. Trimming removed 3 bases at V and 9 bases at J, with 6 bases between. The CDR3 covers 11 residues. As DNA, the CDR3 is TGTGCCATCAGTGATACGGGTGAGCAGTTCTTC. Residues: CAISDTGEQFF.

This clonotype was seen a few times. The V gene is TRBV7-9, the J gene TRBJ1-2, with 7 bases fitting TRBD1. From germline, CDR1 is SEHNR and CDR2 FQNEAQ (reference sequence). V gave up 5 bases and J gave up 5 bases; unmatched junction bases: 5. The CDR3 length is 13 residues. The CDR3 bases are TGTGCCAGCAGCCCCCCGACAGGGTATGGCTACACCTTC. The encoded protein is CASSPPTGYGYTF.

This clonotype was picked up one time. V usage is TRBV7-3 and J usage is TRBJ2-5; 7 bases map to TRBD2. Germline trimming cut 0 bases from V and 2 bases from J; bases unmatched to any gene: 3. The CDR3 has 15 residues. Germline CDR1 reads SGHTA; CDR2 reads FQGTGA. The CDR3 region has the DNA TGTGCCAGCAGCTTAACGGGACTAATACAAGAGACCCAGTACTTC. This translates into CASSLTGLIQETQYF.

This chain uses TRBV21-1 with TRBJ1-2; the table's D gene call, TRBD1, was not cross checked with the DNA. TRBV21-1 is a listed pseudogene. The CDR3 spans 15 residues. The CDR3 is CASSKRGRGLCGYTF. For the CDR3, the DNA is TGTGCCAGCAGCAAAAGGGGGCGGGGGTTGTGTGGCTACACCTTC.

The rearrangement uses TRBV25-1 and TRBJ2-1; TRBD2 matches 10 bases. The CDR3 is 16 residues long. Germline values: CDR1 MGHDK, CDR2 SYGVNS. V lost 3 bases and J lost 6; bases outside the gene matches: 8. The CDR3 spells CASSDPGTSDVNEQFF. The CDR3 nucleotides read TGTGCCAGCAGTGATCCCGGGACTAGCGACGTCAATGAGCAGTTCTTC.

V is TRBV20-1 and J is TRBJ2-5, with TRBD2 as a possible D gene (5 bases). The better agreement between TRBJ2-7 and the DNA end casts doubt on the J call. The CDR3 is 15 residues long. The germline gives CDR1 DFQATT, CDR2 SNEGSKA (reference sequence). CDR3 nucleotide sequence: TGCAGTGCTGACATTCCCGGGCAGACTACACACGAGCAGTACTTC. Its protein is CSADIPGQTTHEQYF.

The rearrangement links TRBV25-1 to TRBJ2-1, with D possibly being TRBD1 or TRBD2 (5 bases each). Trimming took 6 bases from V and 0 from J, leaving 15 bases between them. Germline lookup yields CDR1 MGHDK and CDR2 SYGVNS. The CDR3 runs to 16 residues. Here the CDR3 reads CASSGLKGSSYNEQFF. Written as DNA, the CDR3 is TGTGCCAGCAGCGGCCTGAAGGGGAGCTCCTACAATGAGCAGTTCTTC.

V is TRBV20-1 and J is TRBJ1-6; 7 nucleotides line up with TRBD1. CDR3 size: 14 residues. Germline CDR1 is DFQATT and CDR2 is SNEGSKA (reference sequence). J gave up 6 bases and V 7 bases, and 9 bases lay outside the gene matches. The CDR3 is CSGQDRAPNSPLHF. The CDR3 DNA follows: TGCAGTGGCCAAGACAGGGCCCCTAATTCACCCCTCCACTTT.

This chain joins TRBV6-5 and TRBJ1-2; a possible D gene is TRBD1 (5 bases). Germline CDR1 reads MNHEY; CDR2 reads SVGAGI. This CDR3 contains 14 residues. The V and J ends lost 2 bases and 7 bases respectively, with 14 bases between them. The CDR3 region has the DNA TGTGCCAGCAGTTACGCAGGCAGGGCCGGTGGCTACACCTTC. Protein product: CASSYAGRAGGYTF.

This sequence joins TRBV29-1 and TRBJ1-1, with 7 bases lining up with TRBD1. This CDR3 is built from 13 residues. Germline V gene sequence: CDR1 SQVTM, CDR2 ANQGSEA. The V segment lost 2 bases and the J segment 1 base; nucleotides outside the gene matches: 1. The CDR3 DNA reads as TGCAGCGTTGAAAGGACAGGGAACACTGAAGCTTTCTTT. It translates to CSVERTGNTEAFF. Full variable domain (remainder filled in from reference TRBV29-1 and TRBJ1-1): SAVISQKPSRDICQRGTSLTIQCQVDSQVTMMFWYRQQPGQSLTLIATANQGSEATYESGFVIDKFPISRPNLTFSTLTVSNMSPEDSSIYLCSVERTGNTEAFFGQGTRLTVV.

The gene calls are TRBV27 and TRBJ1-1; D remains unclear. The CDR3 contains 12 residues. Trimming left V 0 bases short and J 7 bases short, with 6 bases between. Germline lookup yields CDR1 MNHEY and CDR2 SMNVEV (reference sequence). CDR3 sequence: CASSLSGFEAFF. Here the CDR3 DNA reads TGTGCCAGCAGTTTATCGGGGTTTGAAGCTTTCTTT.

CDR3 loop: CSVGTSGGQGDTQYF. As DNA, the CDR3 is TGCAGCGTCGGGACTAGCGGGGGCCAGGGAGATACGCAGTATTTT. The genes are TRBV29-1 and TRBJ2-3; the match to TRBD2 covers 14 bases. The CDR3 is made up of 15 amino acids. Germline CDR1 is SQVTM and CDR2 is ANQGSEA. With 6 bases clipped from V and 5 bases from J, the junction kept 7 bases outside the gene matches.

V and J are TRBV4-3 and TRBJ1-5, with D perhaps TRBD1 (5 bases). In germline, CDR1 is LGHNA, CDR2 YSLEER. This CDR3 contains 15 residues. Trimming shortened V by 4 bases and J by 4 bases, and 14 bases separated the two germline ends. DNA for the CDR3: TGCGCCAGCAGCCGAAGCCAGGGCCCTAATCAGCCCCAGCATTTT. This codes for CASSRSQGPNQPQHF.

The gene calls are TRBV5-1 and TRBJ2-4; tentative D call: TRBD2 (5 bases). Germline V gives CDR1 SGHRS, CDR2 YFSETQ. V lost 0 bases and J lost 15, with 16 bases in between. There are 13 residues in the CDR3. CDR3 bases: TGCGCCAGCAGCTTGGTAACACTGAGGGAGCGGTACTTC. Translation gives CASSLVTLRERYF.

In regard to this clonotype: A clone one base away is much larger, so this may be a read error. The chain uses TRBV7-6 and TRBJ2-7; the match to TRBD1 covers 7 bases. The CDR3 runs to 13 residues. From germline, CDR1 is SGHVS and CDR2 FNYEAQ. Trimming took 5 bases from V and 3 from J; bases not matched to a gene: 4. Here the CDR3 DNA reads TGTGCCAGCAGCCCCCACAGGGGCTACGAGCAGTACTTC. Translated: CASSPHRGYEQYF.

V usage is TRBV10-3 and J usage is TRBJ2-5, with D perhaps matching TRBD2 (6 bases). This CDR3 is 14 amino acids long. Trimming shortened V by 5 bases and J by 0 bases, and 10 bases separated the two germline ends. Per germline, CDR1 ENHRY and CDR2 SYGVKD. CDR3 region: CAISPSVYQETQYF. CDR3 DNA sequence: TGTGCCATCAGTCCTAGCGTGTACCAAGAGACCCAGTACTTC.

This clonotype was counted between two and nine times. The V and J genes are TRBV6-1 and TRBJ2-1; 11 bases align to TRBD2. Germline-derived CDR1 and CDR2 are MNHNS and SASEGT. The CDR3 consists of 16 residues. The J segment lost 5 bases and the V segment lost 1 base, leaving 4 bases of the junction unmatched. The CDR3 region is CASSEVAGGGHNEQFF. The CDR3 bases are TGTGCCAGCAGTGAAGTAGCGGGGGGGGGCCACAATGAGCAGTTCTTC.

The J gene is TRBJ2-1, the V gene TRBV7-2; D is ambiguous. Germline CDR1 is SGHTA and CDR2 is FQGNSA. The ends were cut back, 5 bases at V and 5 bases at J, with 13 bases in the middle. The CDR3 is made up of 14 amino acids. This chain's CDR3 is CASSLEALNNEQFF. CDR3 DNA: TGTGCCAGCAGCCTTGAAGCGCTAAACAATGAGCAGTTCTTC.

This clonotype was recorded a few times. The junction departs from the called germline gene at one end, perhaps through a read error. V gene TRBV3-1 combines with J gene TRBJ1-4, with D hard to call. The CDR3 consists of 15 residues. Germline assignment: CDR1 LGHDT and CDR2 YNNKEL (reference sequence). The CDR3 coding sequence is TGTGCCAGCAGTCAAGATTCCCGGGATAAGAGAAAACTGTTTTTT. Protein: CASSQDSRDKRKLFF.

V is TRBV10-3 and J is TRBJ2-7, with 7 bases that match TRBD1. CDR3 length: 21 residues. Germline-derived CDR1 and CDR2 are ENHRY and SYGVKD. The V segment lost 5 bases and the J segment 1 base; nucleotides outside the gene matches: 26. The DNA of the CDR3 is TGTGCCATCAGTCGATCATCTGGGGGTGGACGTGGGGACAGACTTTCCTACGAGCAGTACTTC. Its protein product is CAISRSSGGGRGDRLSYEQYF.

The chain recombines TRBV7-9 with TRBJ2-7, with D uncertain. Germline CDR1 and CDR2: SEHNR and FQNEAQ (reference sequence). The CDR3 has 15 residues. V gave up 6 bases and J gave up 0 bases, with 15 bases separating them. The DNA for the CDR3 is TGTGCCAGCAGTCCCTCCCCGATTGACTCCTACGAGCAGTACTTC. Its translation: CASSPSPIDSYEQYF.

This clonotype has at least ten counts. The chain carries TRBV12-3 or TRBV12-4 and TRBJ2-3, with unresolved D. V lost 0 bases to trimming and J lost 2 bases, with 6 bases between them. This CDR3 is 14 amino acids long. This chain's CDR3 is CASSLAGNTDTQYF. CDR3 coding DNA: TGTGCCAGCAGTTTAGCAGGGAACACAGATACGCAGTATTTT.

On this clonotype: An end of the junction differs from the germline gene, which may be a read error. V and J are TRBV20-1 and TRBJ2-3; TRBD2 might be the D (7 bases). The CDR3 sequence is 16 residues long. CDR1 DFQATT and CDR2 SNEGSKA come from the germline V gene (reference sequence). As DNA, the CDR3 is TGCAGTGCTAGATCCGGCGCGGGGGCCCGCACGGATACGCAGTATTTT. It yields the protein CSARSGAGARTDTQYF.

This clonotype appeared many times. The chain is built from TRBV28 and TRBJ2-4; 12 bases are shared with TRBD1. This CDR3 region has 17 residues. V trimming: 8 bases; J trimming: 9 bases; junction bases outside the gene matches: 17. Germline V gives CDR1 MDHEN, CDR2 SYDVKM. CDR3 DNA sequence: TGTGCCAGCGAACCAACCGGGACAGGGGGCGCCGGTGGCATTCAGTACTTC. It specifies CASEPTGTGGAGGIQYF.

In its sample, this clonotype was seen a few times. The chain uses TRBV24-1 and TRBJ2-1; the D gene is possibly TRBD2 (5 bases). Per the germline V gene, CDR1 is KGHDR and CDR2 is SFDVKD. Trimming took 4 bases from V and 0 from J, leaving 12 bases between them. This CDR3 has 16 amino acids. The CDR3: CATSDQAESSYNEQFF. The CDR3 DNA follows: TGTGCCACCAGTGACCAAGCGGAGAGCTCCTACAATGAGCAGTTCTTC.

In its sample, this clonotype was seen a few times. The chain recombines TRBV6-5 with TRBJ2-4, with D possibly TRBD2 on 7 matching bases. This CDR3 spans 15 amino acids. Germline CDR1 reads MNHEY; CDR2 reads SVGAGI. V lost 0 bases to trimming and J lost 8 bases, with 14 bases between them. The CDR3 protein is CASSYSGRGGDIQYF. CDR3 DNA sequence: TGTGCCAGCAGTTACTCGGGCAGGGGAGGGGACATTCAGTACTTC.